This TCR beta chain was profiled in a study of blood T cells in healthy people across ages. Study-level results: Per million T cells, TCR beta diversity dropped about linearly as age rose. Because sorting was not performed, PBMCs prevented conclusive naive versus antigen-experienced comparison.

A second 7 to 11 cycle PCR used barcoded and J-beta primers. TCRdb passed the 5' RACE reads through MiXCR, listing each CDR3 protein once. This table has roughly 2 million distinct CDR3 sequences, 40% to 55% appearing once. CDR1 and CDR2 (germline): MNHEY, SMNVEV (reference sequence). V lost 0 bases and J 7 bases, leaving 13 bases between the germline ends. The CDR3 is 14 residues long. About this clonotype: The antigen remains undetermined.

The V and J genes are TRBV27 and TRBJ2-7; D gene uncertain. The receptor comes from a woman in her thirties or forties in good health. Sequences were obtained from blood. The CDR3 loop is CASSLSQPWAEQYF. CDR3 DNA: TGTGCCAGCAGTTTATCGCAGCCCTGGGCAGAGCAGTACTTC.